One and the same sample provided the 3 T cell receptor beta chains below, sequenced in a study of blood T cells in healthy people across ages. Next came a second PCR, run for roughly 7 to 12 cycles, which used a sample-barcoded 5' primer along with a J-beta primer mix. TCRdb ran MiXCR on the 5' RACE reads and lists one entry per CDR3 protein. The sample yields about 640,000 distinct CDR3 sequences, approximately 30% seen once. The sequencing input was blood. These receptors were taken from a woman aged 80 or over in good health.

At least ten counts were recorded for this clonotype. The chain combines TRBV9 with TRBJ2-7; 7 bases agree with TRBD1. The V segment lost 4 bases and the J segment 3 bases; nucleotides outside the gene matches: 10. This CDR3 is built from 15 residues. CDR1 is SGDLS, CDR2 YYNGEE, per germline. This CDR3 is CASSTDRVAGYEQYF. The CDR3 nucleotides read TGTGCCAGCAGCACTGACAGGGTTGCGGGCTACGAGCAGTACTTC.

V is TRBV6-6 and J is TRBJ1-4; D possibly corresponds to TRBD1 (5 bases). V was pared by 5 bases and J by 6 bases, with 13 bases between. The CDR3 extends over 14 amino acids. Germline loops: CDR1 MNHNY, CDR2 SVGAGI (reference sequence). CDR3 region: CASSLLGEYEKLFF. CDR3 DNA sequence: TGTGCCAGCAGTCTCTTGGGGGAATATGAAAAACTGTTTTTT.

This clonotype was counted many times. The rearrangement joins TRBV6-2 or TRBV6-3 to TRBJ2-5; 9 bases align to TRBD2. The germline V gene has CDR1 MNHEY and CDR2 SVGEGT. The CDR3 spans 18 residues. The V segment lost 0 bases and the J segment 5 bases; nucleotides outside the gene matches: 13. Here the CDR3 DNA reads TGTGCCAGCAGTTACTCGCAGGTGCTAGCGGGGAGAACGGAGACCCAGTACTTC. This codes for CASSYSQVLAGRTETQYF.